The 6 T cell receptor beta chains presented below share a single source sample, sequenced in a study of T cell changes during pregnancy in multiple sclerosis (dated by TCRdb to about 2019). Receptor amplification or capture employed the immunoSEQ multiplex PCR assay. In its TCRdb copy, this immuneACCESS table keeps in-frame sequences only and misses some clones. Where compared with another copy, unresolved V genes explain less than half of these, and the others have no known cause. The table for this sample lists about 94,000 clones; around 94% of them were counted only once. The ten most abundant clones make up 0.7% to 1% of the sample. The sequencing used peripheral blood, collected in the third trimester of pregnancy. The source of these receptors is a female donor with multiple sclerosis, enrolled in a pregnancy study.

The chain couples TRBV18 to TRBJ1-1; D may be TRBD1 (5 bases). Germline CDR1 and CDR2: KGHSH and LQKENI. The CDR3 has 14 amino acids. The V gene lost 2 bases and the J gene lost 5 bases, with 12 bases spanning the gap. The CDR3 protein is CASSPNAGRTEAFF. Written as DNA, the CDR3 is TGTGCCAGCTCACCAAACGCAGGGAGGACTGAAGCTTTCTTT.

V is TRBV10-3 and J is TRBJ1-1; a possible D gene is TRBD1 (6 bases). V was cut by 8 bases and J by 0 bases, with 19 bases left in between. There are 16 residues in the CDR3. The germline CDR1 and CDR2 sequences are ENHRY and SYGVKD. Here the CDR3 DNA reads TGTGCCATCTCCCGCACAGGGTCGAAGGTGAACACTGAAGCTTTCTTT. Translating gives CAISRTGSKVNTEAFF.

The genes are TRBV5-1 and TRBJ2-5, with D possibly TRBD1 on 5 matching bases. The germline gives CDR1 SGHRS, CDR2 YFSETQ. V lost 4 bases to trimming and J lost 4 bases, with 23 bases between them. The CDR3 extends over 17 amino acids. CDR3 amino acids: CASSLYSGKIMVETQYF. The CDR3 region has the DNA TGCGCCAGCAGCCTATATTCAGGGAAAATAATGGTAGAGACCCAGTACTTC.

The rearrangement links TRBV7-2 to TRBJ1-5, with no clear D. The CDR3 consists of 13 residues. CDR1 and CDR2 from the germline V gene are SGHTA and FQGNSA. V was cut by 6 bases and J by 4 bases, with 10 bases left in between. The CDR3 coding sequence is TGTGCCAGCAGTTCCCACATGAATCAGCCCCAGCATTTT. Its translation is CASSSHMNQPQHF.

The gene calls are TRBV12-5 and TRBJ2-5, with 7 bases identical to TRBD2. Germline V gives CDR1 LGHNT, CDR2 FRNRAP. This CDR3 is built from 17 residues. V shed 3 bases, J shed 5 bases, and the junction held 15 bases outside the gene matches. This CDR3 is CASGFVFGGGLKETQYF. CDR3 nucleotides: TGTGCTAGTGGTTTCGTCTTTGGGGGAGGGCTTAAGGAGACCCAGTACTTC.

The V gene is TRBV4-1, the J gene TRBJ2-2; 9 nucleotides line up with TRBD2. J gave up 6 bases and V 1 base, and 3 bases lay outside the gene matches. From germline, CDR1 is MGHRA and CDR2 YSYEKL. The CDR3 consists of 15 residues. CDR3 amino acids: CASSQVRLAAGELFF. CDR3 DNA sequence: TGCGCCAGCAGCCAAGTGCGACTAGCGGCCGGGGAGCTGTTTTTT.